The clone carrying this TCR beta chain was seen at least ten times. This sample was taken from a study of T-cell reconstitution after alpha-beta-depleted transplantation in children. The CDR3 consists of 12 residues. V was pared by 5 bases and J by 4 bases, with 8 bases between. Molecular barcoding with unique molecular identifiers was used for the TCRbeta library. Via MiXCR, TCRdb re-called the PCR reads, giving one row per CDR3 protein. The sample has about 340,000 distinct CDR3 sequences, 13% seen once. The sequence was obtained from a human donor who donated a stem cell graft to a child with Fanconi anemia. The chain couples TRBV12-3 or TRBV12-4 to TRBJ1-1; weak D call: TRBD1 (5 bases). The source was PBMCs, collected from the stem cell graft. The chain's CDR3 is CASSRGGTEAFF. In nucleotides, the CDR3 is TGTGCCAGCAGTCGTGGGGGCACTGAAGCTTTCTTT.